This T cell receptor (beta chain) was identified in a study of graft-versus-host responses after intestinal transplantation. The overall study: Multivisceral, liver-intestinal, or isolated intestinal grafts went to recipients. The study's findings and limits: Among recipient marrow samples, GvH clones were found; some appeared first in ileum or blood.

The germline V gene has CDR1 SGHRS and CDR2 YFSETQ. Trimming stripped 6 bases from V and 1 base from J, with 16 bases between. This CDR3 is built from 15 residues. A word on this clone: Antigen unknown.

Repertoires were generated with immunoSEQ multiplex PCR, while TCRdb's copy carries only in-frame clones and drops some. The data contain 25,000 or so clones, about 81% of them singletons. The rearrangement joins TRBV5-1 to TRBJ1-2; D is unresolved. The source was unstimulated CD4+ T cells sorted from spleen or lymph node cells, collected before intestinal transplant. The sequence was collected from a human donor who received an intestinal transplant. The CDR3 DNA reads TGCGCCAGCACCCCGGGTGCTAGTTTTAACTATGGCTACACCTTC. Encoded protein: CASTPGASFNYGYTF.